These 25 T cell receptor beta chains share one sample of origin, sequenced in a study of shared clonotypes between healthy human individuals. Repertoires were generated with immunoSEQ multiplex PCR, while TCRdb's copy carries only in-frame clones and drops some. Found here are around 350,000 clones, around four fifths of them singletons; the top ten hold over 9.5%. Material for sequencing was memory CD4+ T cells sorted from blood. Subset: CD45RA-negative fraction. The source is a man between 25 and 39 years old in good health.

The chain is built from TRBV5-1 and TRBJ2-5; D is unresolved. With 2 bases removed from V and 3 bases from J, the gap between germline ends came to 8 bases. Germline V gene lookup returns CDR1 SGHRS and CDR2 YFSETQ. CDR3 length equals 13 residues. This chain's CDR3 is CASSFSSKETQYF. The CDR3 DNA reads as TGCGCCAGCAGCTTCAGCAGTAAAGAGACCCAGTACTTC. Drawing the rest from reference TRBV5-1 and TRBJ2-5, the complete variable domain is KAGVTQTPRYLIKTRGQQVTLSCSPISGHRSVSWYQQTPGQGLQFLFEYFSETQRNKGNFPGRFSGRQFSNSRSEMNVSTLELGDSALYLCASSFSSKETQYFGPGTRLLVL.

This chain joins TRBV5-6 and TRBJ2-4; D is possibly TRBD1 (5 bases). V lost 0 bases, J lost 3 bases, and 13 bases lay in between. Looked up from germline, CDR1 is SGHDT and CDR2 is YYEEEE. The CDR3 is 16 residues long. The CDR3 DNA is TGTGCCAGCAGCTTGGGTCCGACAGTTAGCAAAAACATTCAGTACTTC. Its protein product is CASSLGPTVSKNIQYF.

The chain combines TRBV4-1 with TRBJ2-7, with D uncertain. V lost 3 bases to trimming and J lost 2 bases, with 11 bases between them. Germline assignment: CDR1 MGHRA and CDR2 YSYEKL. The CDR3 spans 14 residues. DNA for the CDR3: TGCGCCAGCAGCCATCCCCCGGTGGCCTACGAGCAGTACTTC. Its protein product is CASSHPPVAYEQYF.

The chain combines TRBV19 with TRBJ2-5, with 9 bases aligning to TRBD2. Germline trimming cut 5 bases from V and 14 bases from J; bases unmatched to any gene: 6. The germline V gene has CDR1 LNHDA and CDR2 SQIVND (reference sequence). This CDR3 region has 11 residues. Here the CDR3 reads CASSAGLAQYF. The DNA of the CDR3 is TGTGCCAGTAGTGCAGGACTAGCGCAATACTTC.

The CDR3 loop is CASTSDNSPQPQHF. CDR3 nucleotides: TGTGCCAGCACTTCGGACAACTCACCCCAGCCCCAGCATTTT. The chain links TRBV28 to TRBJ1-5; D is possibly TRBD1 (5 bases). V was pared by 7 bases and J by 7 bases, with 17 bases between. The CDR3 has 14 amino acids. Germline loops: CDR1 MDHEN, CDR2 SYDVKM.

This chain connects TRBV2 to TRBJ1-1, with D perhaps matching TRBD1 (6 bases). The ends were cut back, 6 bases at V and 6 bases at J, with 11 bases in the middle. The length of the CDR3 is 12 residues. Per germline, CDR1 SNHLY and CDR2 FYNNEI. CDR3 sequence: CASSVGQSEAFF. The CDR3 DNA follows: TGTGCCAGCAGCGTCGGACAGTCTGAAGCTTTCTTT.

This chain joins TRBV28 and TRBJ1-1, with a weak D call TRBD1 (5 bases). Germline values: CDR1 MDHEN, CDR2 SYDVKM. The CDR3 extends over 14 amino acids. V was pared by 3 bases and J by 0 bases, with 8 bases between. CDR3 sequence: CASSFGALNTEAFF. CDR3 DNA: TGTGCCAGCAGTTTTGGGGCCCTGAACACTGAAGCTTTCTTT.

The V call is TRBV19, the J call TRBJ2-3, with TRBD1 as a possible D gene (6 bases). Per germline, CDR1 LNHDA and CDR2 SQIVND (reference sequence). This CDR3 comprises 13 residues. V gave up 5 bases and J gave up 5 bases, with 11 bases separating them. CDR3 bases: TGTGCCAGTAGTCCGAGGGGGATAGATACGCAGTATTTT. Protein product: CASSPRGIDTQYF.

This chain links TRBV6-1 with TRBJ2-4; no clear D. CDR1 MNHNS and CDR2 SASEGT come from the germline V gene. The CDR3 covers 13 residues. V lost 4 bases, J lost 7 bases, and 11 bases lay in between. CDR3 in amino acids: CASSASGGNIQYF. The CDR3 DNA sequence: TGTGCCAGCAGTGCCTCCGGTGGGAACATTCAGTACTTC.

The J gene is TRBJ2-3, the V gene TRBV10-3, with D hard to call. The CDR3 length is 15 residues. V lost 10 bases and J lost 6, with 23 bases in between. Germline CDR1 ENHRY, CDR2 SYGVKD. The CDR3 bases are TGTGCCACACAAAGAACTTGGCCAAACCCCGATACGCAGTATTTT. Translating gives CATQRTWPNPDTQYF.

This clone was recorded only once. Since no conserved phenylalanine or tryptophan closes the CDR3, a read error is the likely cause. It is unclear where the CDR3 begins or ends on the DNA, so no DNA is shown, and the CDR3 is as TCRdb lists it. The chain has TRBV11-2 and TRBJ2-7; the tabulated D call, TRBD2, remains unverified against the DNA. The germline CDR1 and CDR2 sequences are SGHAT and FQNNGV. The CDR3 numbers 15 amino acids, ends counted. The CDR3 here is CASTRDYGPGRLYAS.

This clone was counted between two and nine times. The chain links TRBV7-9 to TRBJ2-7; D call uncertain. The CDR3 spans 15 residues. V was trimmed by 2 bases and J by 4 bases, leaving 15 bases between them. In germline, CDR1 is SEHNR, CDR2 FQNEAQ (reference sequence). The CDR3 coding sequence is TGTGCCAGCAGCTTAATAACGAGTCTTGGTTACGAGCAGTACTTC. This sequence encodes CASSLITSLGYEQYF.

The J gene is TRBJ2-3, the V gene TRBV5-4; D is undetermined. Germline lookup yields CDR1 SGHNT and CDR2 YYREEE (reference sequence). The CDR3 is 13 amino acids. Trimming cost V 4 bases and J 3 bases, with 9 bases left between them. The CDR3 region is CASSMALTDTQYF. Written as DNA, the CDR3 is TGTGCCAGCAGCATGGCGCTTACAGATACGCAGTATTTT. The complete variable domain, with remaining parts taken from reference TRBV5-4 and TRBJ2-3, reads ETGVTQSPTHLIKTRGQQVTLRCSSQSGHNTVSWYQQALGQGPQFIFQYYREEENGRGNFPPRFSGLQFPNYSSELNVNALELDDSALYLCASSMALTDTQYFGPGTRLTVL.

This clone has a single count. This chain connects TRBV6-4 to TRBJ2-2; 12 bases are shared with TRBD2. V trimming: 6 bases; J trimming: 4 bases; junction bases outside the gene matches: 6. Germline-derived CDR1 and CDR2 are MRHNA and SNTAGT. The CDR3 covers 16 residues. CDR3 in amino acids: CASRPLAGGGTGELFF. The CDR3 region has the DNA TGTGCCAGCAGACCTCTAGCGGGAGGGGGCACCGGGGAGCTGTTTTTT.

The chain carries TRBV11-2 and TRBJ1-2; unclear D gene. The CDR3 covers 15 residues. Trimming shortened V by 0 bases and J by 2 bases, and 10 bases separated the two germline ends. Germline-derived CDR1 and CDR2 are SGHAT and FQNNGV. The CDR3 loop reads CASSLDIGQNYGYTF. The CDR3 DNA sequence: TGTGCCAGCAGCTTAGATATTGGTCAAAACTATGGCTACACCTTC.

This clone showed up many times. The chain employs TRBV9 and TRBJ2-1; D not resolved. The germline gives CDR1 SGDLS, CDR2 YYNGEE. The CDR3 has 15 amino acids. With 3 bases removed from V and 5 bases from J, the gap between germline ends came to 15 bases. CDR3 sequence (DNA): TGTGCCAGCAGCGCAAGCAGAGCAGTGCACAATGAGCAGTTCTTC. Its translation: CASSASRAVHNEQFF.

This clone was seen a handful of times. The chain is built from TRBV28 and TRBJ1-2, with D possibly being TRBD1 (5 bases). V lost 5 bases to trimming and J lost 8 bases, with 21 bases between them. The CDR3 consists of 15 residues. The germline V gene encodes CDR1 MDHEN and CDR2 SYDVKM. The CDR3 reads CASSIIDSFPEGYTF. Written as DNA, the CDR3 is TGTGCCAGCAGTATAATCGACAGTTTTCCGGAGGGCTACACCTTC.

The rearrangement uses TRBV11-3 and TRBJ2-2; possibly TRBD1 or TRBD2 for D (6 bases each). Per germline, CDR1 SGHNT and CDR2 YENEEA. The CDR3 has 17 amino acids. V was trimmed by 5 bases and J by 3 bases, leaving 19 bases between them. Here the CDR3 DNA reads TGTGCCAGCAGCCAGGAACCCGGGGGCGCGTACACCGGGGAGCTGTTTTTT. Residues: CASSQEPGGAYTGELFF.

The chain carries TRBV28 and TRBJ2-7; no firm D call. Trimming took 6 bases from V and 2 from J, leaving 5 bases between them. CDR1 and CDR2 from the germline V gene are MDHEN and SYDVKM. The CDR3 is 11 amino acids. The CDR3 sequence is CASSQTYEQYF. The CDR3 DNA reads as TGTGCCAGCAGCCAAACCTACGAGCAGTACTTC.

The rearrangement joins TRBV23-1 to TRBJ1-2; D may be TRBD1 (6 bases). TRBV23-1 is flagged as an ORF with uncertain function. The CDR3 has 17 residues. The V end was cut by 0 bases, the J end by 4 bases, with 18 bases between. The CDR3 nucleotides read TGCGCCAGCAGTCAATCCGGGCGGAGAAGGGGGATCTATGGCTACACCTTC. Translating it yields CASSQSGRRRGIYGYTF.

V is TRBV27 and J is TRBJ2-1, with D maybe TRBD2 (5 bases). CDR3 length equals 15 residues. Germline V CDR1 and CDR2: MNHEY, SMNVEV (reference sequence). V lost 3 bases and J lost 9, with 18 bases in between. This chain's CDR3 is CASSFAGGHLGEQFF. Written as DNA, the CDR3 is TGTGCCAGCAGTTTCGCGGGCGGCCACTTAGGTGAGCAGTTCTTC.

This clone was seen a few times. V gene TRBV19 combines with J gene TRBJ1-5; D unclear. The CDR3 spans 12 residues. With 3 bases removed from V and 7 bases from J, the gap between germline ends came to 7 bases. CDR1 is LNHDA and CDR2 is SQIVND in the germline V gene (reference sequence). CDR3 in DNA: TGTGCCAGTAGTATGGTCGGACAGCCCCAGCATTTT. This translates into CASSMVGQPQHF.

V usage is TRBV30 and J usage is TRBJ2-3, with D perhaps matching TRBD2 (6 bases). The CDR3 totals 15 residues. Germline V gene data show CDR1 as GTSNPN and CDR2 as SVGIG (reference sequence). With 0 bases removed from V and 1 base from J, the gap between germline ends came to 11 bases. The CDR3, as DNA: TGTGCCTGGAGTGTAAATCGGAGGGGCACAGATACGCAGTATTTT. Amino acids: CAWSVNRRGTDTQYF.

The table lists this clone with a few counts. The chain employs TRBV27 and TRBJ2-1; 10 bases agree with TRBD2. Trimming removed 6 bases from V and 8 bases from J; junction bases left unmatched: 7. CDR1 is MNHEY and CDR2 is SMNVEV in the germline V gene (reference sequence). The CDR3 spans 14 residues. CDR3 in amino acids: CASRRLAGGYEQFF. The CDR3, as DNA: TGTGCCAGCAGGCGACTAGCGGGTGGGTATGAGCAGTTCTTC.

The rearrangement joins TRBV18 to TRBJ2-3; 8 bases align to TRBD2. The V gene end was trimmed by 2 bases and the J gene end by 1 base; junction bases not matched to a gene: 5. Germline V gene lookup returns CDR1 KGHSH and CDR2 LQKENI. The CDR3 has 16 amino acids. For the CDR3, the DNA is TGTGCCAGCTCACCAAGAGCGGGAGTGGGCACAGATACGCAGTATTTT. This sequence encodes CASSPRAGVGTDTQYF.